The 24 T cell receptor beta chains below all came from one sample that was sequenced in a study of tumor-infiltrating lymphocytes in primary liver carcinoma. TCR beta cDNA was made from roughly 450 ng total RNA with a constant-region primer. Library construction for TCR beta comprised three nested multiplex PCR rounds performed with slightly modified ARM-PCR. Running about 11 cycles apiece, the first two PCR rounds relied on TRBV1-TRBV30 forward primers together with a C-beta reverse primer. MiXCR was run by TCRdb on the multiplex PCR reads, yielding one entry per CDR3 protein. The sample includes 95,000 to 100,000 distinct CDR3 sequences, more than 65% of them seen just once. Bulk tissue was left unsorted, and RNA and DNA were co-extracted from about 20-30 mg of it. Sequences were obtained from liver tumor tissue from sampling region 2. Indicated subset: tumor region T2, inferior pole. These receptors were collected from a woman aged 55-75 years with primary liver carcinoma and hepatitis B virus infection.

A word on this clonotype: A read error may account for a junction end that differs from germline. The chain combines TRBV4-1 with TRBJ2-7; a weak D match, TRBD1 (5 bases). The length of the CDR3 is 13 residues. Per the germline V gene, CDR1 is MGHRA and CDR2 is YSYEKL. The CDR3 loop reads CASSQYQGLRQYF. CDR3 DNA: TGTGCCAGCAGCCAATATCAGGGTCTGCGGCAGTACTTC.

The chain employs TRBV18 and TRBJ2-2; weak D call: TRBD2 (6 bases). There are 16 residues in the CDR3. CDR1 and CDR2 (germline): KGHSH, LQKENI. V was trimmed by 2 bases and J by 6 bases, leaving 16 bases between them. CDR3 residues: CASSPSTIGRAGELFF. CDR3 nucleotide sequence: TGTGCCAGCTCACCATCAACTATCGGGAGAGCCGGGGAGCTGTTTTTT.

Comments on this clonotype: This is likely a read error, given that the CDR3 carries no conserved phenylalanine or tryptophan at its end. The DNA is omitted, as the CDR3 cannot be located on it reliably, and the CDR3 follows TCRdb's listing. The V and J genes are TRBV13 and TRBJ2-7. The germline gives CDR1 PRHDT, CDR2 FYEKMQ (reference sequence). The CDR3 length equals 13 residues, ends included. CDR3 amino acids: CASSPSMAYEKYL.

Worth noting for this clonotype: The junction departs from germline at one end; a sequencing error may be responsible. V usage is TRBV29-1 and J usage is TRBJ2-5; a weak D match, TRBD2 (5 bases). Germline V gene sequence: CDR1 SQVTM, CDR2 ANQGSEA. There are 15 residues in the CDR3. CDR3 amino acids: CSVNERGSVQETQYF. CDR3 nucleotide sequence: TGTAGCGTAAATGAACGAGGGTCGGTTCAAGAGACCCAGTACTTC.

With regard to this clonotype: No conserved phenylalanine or tryptophan is present at the end of the CDR3, so a read error is the likely explanation. It is unclear where the CDR3 begins or ends on the DNA, so no DNA is shown, and the CDR3 is as TCRdb lists it. The rearrangement links TRBV11-2 to TRBJ2-1; the tabulated D call, TRBD1, remains unverified against the DNA. Termini included, the CDR3 measures 17 amino acids. Germline V lookup: CDR1 SGHAT, CDR2 FQNNGV. The CDR3 spells CASSLTHGQGYRGEQFY.

V gene TRBV4-2 combines with J gene TRBJ1-1; no firm D call. Germline V lookup: CDR1 LGHNA, CDR2 YNFKEQ. CDR3 size: 15 residues. The V end was cut by 4 bases, the J end by 4 bases, with 16 bases between. CDR3 coding DNA: TGTGCCAGCAGCCTGCCAGATTGTACCCCCACTGAAGCTTTCTTT. This gives the protein CASSLPDCTPTEAFF.

There are many counts of this clonotype. The chain has TRBV13 and TRBJ1-1; TRBD1 aligns across 9 bases. The ends lost 2 bases at V and 1 base at J; junction bases unmatched: 11. Germline V lookup: CDR1 PRHDT, CDR2 FYEKMQ (reference sequence). The CDR3 contains 18 residues. CDR3 bases: TGTGCCAGCAGCTTACCAACACAGGGGGCTGGGAAGAACACTGAAGCTTTCTTT. Amino acid sequence: CASSLPTQGAGKNTEAFF.

To note about this clonotype: A read error may produce the germline difference seen at one junction end. The V call is TRBV10-3, the J call TRBJ2-2; the match to TRBD1 covers 9 bases. The germline CDR1 and CDR2 sequences are ENHRY and SYGVKD. This CDR3 is 14 amino acids long. The CDR3 nucleotides read TGTGCCATGAGGGACAGGGACGACACTGGGGAGCTGTTTTTT. Residues: CAMRDRDDTGELFF.

This clonotype was seen ten or more times. The rearrangement joins TRBV7-9 to TRBJ2-1; 9 positions agree with TRBD1. Germline values: CDR1 SEHNR, CDR2 FQNEAQ (reference sequence). The length of the CDR3 is 16 residues. The ends lost 5 bases at V and 7 bases at J; junction bases unmatched: 12. CDR3 sequence (DNA): TGTGCCAGCAGCCCTACCGCCGGGACAGGGAAGAATGAGCAGTTCTTC. Translation gives CASSPTAGTGKNEQFF.

On this clonotype itself: At one boundary the junction diverges from the germline segment, which might be a read error. The chain joins TRBV28 to TRBJ1-5; D might be TRBD1 (5 bases). The CDR3 contains 13 residues. CDR1 MDHEN and CDR2 SYDVKM come from the germline V gene. CDR3 bases: TGTGCCAGCCGGGGAGGGGTTGGTCAGCCCGAGCATTTT. Translated, it gives CASRGGVGQPEHF.

Comments on this clonotype: This may be a read error: a much more frequent sequence differs by one nucleotide. This chain connects TRBV28 to TRBJ1-1; 7 nucleotides align to TRBD1. Germline V lookup: CDR1 MDHEN, CDR2 SYDVKM. This CDR3 is 14 amino acids long. The CDR3: CARSLSTGDTEAFF. The CDR3 coding sequence is TGTGCCAGGAGTTTATCTACAGGGGACACTGAAGCTTTCTTT.

At least ten counts were recorded for this clonotype. The rearrangement uses TRBV10-1 and TRBJ2-2, with unresolved D. The length of the CDR3 is 13 residues. V shed 10 bases and J shed 5 bases, with 14 bases lying between them. The germline gives CDR1 WNHNN, CDR2 SYGVQD (reference sequence). In nucleotides, the CDR3 is TGCGCCACCCAGCGTACAGAGACCGGGGAGCTGTTTTTT. It codes for CATQRTETGELFF.

The chain couples TRBV20-1 to TRBJ2-6, with TRBD1 matching 9 bases. CDR1 is DFQATT and CDR2 is SNEGSKA in the germline V gene (reference sequence). The CDR3 runs to 17 residues. With 0 bases clipped from V and 1 base from J, the junction kept 4 bases outside the gene matches. Here the CDR3 DNA reads TGCAGTGCTAGAGAGAACAGGGGGCGTTCTGGGGCCAACGTCCTGACTTTC. Amino acid sequence: CSARENRGRSGANVLTF.

Comment on this clonotype: The conserved phenylalanine or tryptophan is not found at the CDR3 terminus, so this likely reflects a read error. This rearrangement joins TRBV10-1 to TRBJ2-1; 7 bases are shared with TRBD2. Germline CDR1 WNHNN, CDR2 SYGVQD (reference sequence). The CDR3 spans 15 residues. The ends lost 0 bases at V and 4 bases at J; junction bases unmatched: 3. CDR3 DNA: TGCGCCAGCAGTGAGTCGATTAGCGGGTACAATGAGCAGTTCTCC. This translates into CASSESISGYNEQFS.

A word on this clonotype: This clone may be a read error of a much larger clone one base away. V is TRBV29-1 and J is TRBJ1-1; 9 bases are shared with TRBD1. Looked up from germline, CDR1 is SQVTM and CDR2 is ANQGSEA. The V and J ends lost 5 bases and 7 bases, in that order; junction bases with no gene match: 5. The CDR3 covers 12 residues. The CDR3 DNA follows: TGCAGCGTTACCAGGGACAGGGTTGAAGCTTTCTTT. This translates into CSVTRDRVEAFF.

This clonotype was seen more than once but under ten times. Given the absence of the conserved phenylalanine or tryptophan at the CDR3 end, a read error is likely. The V gene is TRBV11-2, the J gene TRBJ1-2, with a weak D call TRBD1 (5 bases). The germline V gene has CDR1 SGHAT and CDR2 FQNNGV. There are 17 residues in the CDR3. CDR3: CTSSLDPIRALRYGYTY. The CDR3 nucleotides are TGTACCAGCAGCTTAGATCCGATCAGGGCGCTGCGTTATGGCTACACCTAC.

As to this clonotype: This sequence may be a read error, since a much larger clone differs from it by one base. The chain combines TRBV25-1 with TRBJ2-7, with 12 bases lining up with TRBD2. Germline V gives CDR1 MGHDK, CDR2 SYGVNS. V was pared by 10 bases and J by 7 bases, with 8 bases of the junction left unmatched. The CDR3 is made up of 13 amino acids. The CDR3 DNA reads as TGTGCCACTGCGACTAGCGGGGGTTTTGAGCAGTACTTC. The encoded protein is CATATSGGFEQYF.

In the case of this clonotype: Since the CDR3 does not end with the conserved phenylalanine or tryptophan, this likely comes from a read error. Because the CDR3's place on the DNA is in doubt, the DNA is left out and the CDR3 is given as listed by TCRdb. The CDR3 reads CAISLDIEDREHL. The V and J genes are TRBV11-2 and TRBJ2-5. Germline lookup yields CDR1 SGHAT and CDR2 FQNNGV. The CDR3 is 13 residues long, ends included.

This clonotype came up many times. The CDR3 nucleotides read TGTGCCAGCAGCTCGACCGGGACTAGATTTGAGACCCAGTACTTC. It is translated as CASSSTGTRFETQYF. The chain uses TRBV5-6 and TRBJ2-5; the match to TRBD2 covers 8 bases. The CDR3 is 15 amino acids. Germline CDR1 and CDR2: SGHDT and YYEEEE. J was trimmed by 5 bases and V by 3 bases; bases with no gene match: 9.

The chain links TRBV6-5 to TRBJ2-1; 11 nucleotides align to TRBD2. Unmatched junction bases numbered 15, after V lost 6 bases and J lost 11 bases. Germline lookup yields CDR1 MNHEY and CDR2 SVGAGI. CDR3 size: 16 residues. The CDR3 sequence is CASRETSGNRGNKQFF. Written as DNA, the CDR3 is TGTGCCAGCAGGGAGACTAGCGGGAACCGTGGGAATAAGCAGTTCTTC.

This chain joins TRBV12-3 or TRBV12-4 and TRBJ2-1, with 8 bases identical to TRBD2. V trimming: 6 bases; J trimming: 6 bases; junction bases outside the gene matches: 10. CDR3 length: 15 amino acids. The CDR3 reads CASRDVREASNEQFF. The CDR3 region has the DNA TGTGCCAGCAGAGACGTGCGGGAGGCTTCCAATGAGCAGTTCTTC.

The rearrangement links TRBV6-5 to TRBJ1-1, with 7 bases identical to TRBD1. This CDR3 spans 14 amino acids. Germline V gene data show CDR1 as MNHEY and CDR2 as SVGAGI. V was clipped by 7 bases and J by 7 bases; unmatched bases: 12. For the CDR3, the DNA is TGTGCCAGCAACTCGGGACAGAGGGAGATTGAAGCTTTCTTT. Translated, it gives CASNSGQREIEAFF.

For this clonotype: A read error may produce the germline difference seen at one junction end. The chain recombines TRBV7-8 with TRBJ2-2; D not certain. The V gene's germline CDR1 is SGHVS and CDR2 FQNEAQ. The CDR3 runs to 15 residues. The CDR3 loop reads CASCPRADLTGELFF. CDR3 nucleotides: TGCGCCAGCTGCCCCCGAGCAGATCTCACCGGGGAGCTGTTTTTT. Full variable domain (outside the CDR3, taken from reference TRBV7-8 and TRBJ2-2): GAGVSQSPRYKVAKRGQDVALRCDPISGHVSLFWYQQALGQGPEFLTYFQNEAQLDKSGLPSDRFFAERPEGSVSTLKIQRTQQEDSAVYLCASCPRADLTGELFFGEGSRLTVL.

A remark on this clonotype: Possible read error: a much larger clone is one base away. The V and J genes are TRBV5-1 and TRBJ2-1, with D perhaps TRBD1 or TRBD2 (5 bases each). The CDR3 runs 16 residues. V lost 0 bases and J 0 bases, leaving 10 bases between the germline ends. Germline CDR1 reads SGHRS; CDR2 reads YFSETQ. In DNA form, the CDR3 reads TGCGCCAGCAGCTTGGACGGGGCAATCTCCTACAATGAGCAGTTCTTC. Translated: CASSLDGAISYNEQFF.